A single sample is the source of the 30 T cell receptor beta chains below, sequenced in a study of blood T cell repertoires in COVID-19. Profiling relied on immunoSEQ multiplex PCR, and the TCRdb table lists in-frame clones only, not all of them. The sample holds some 270,000 clones, roughly 85% seen once. The source material was PBMCs or T cells enriched from blood (not recorded which). The source is a woman aged 45 to 65 with acute COVID-19.

The V and J genes are TRBV25-1 and TRBJ2-2, with 9 nucleotides matching TRBD1. Looked up from germline, CDR1 is MGHDK and CDR2 is SYGVNS. After removal of 3 bases from V and 3 bases from J, the junction contained 5 bases not matched to a gene. The length of the CDR3 is 16 residues. The CDR3 DNA is TGTGCCAGCAGTGACACCAGGACAGGGGACACCGGGGAGCTGTTTTTT. This codes for CASSDTRTGDTGELFF.

As DNA, the CDR3 is TGTGCCAGCAGTGAGGGACAGCATGGGGGCTACACCTTC. It yields the protein CASSEGQHGGYTF. The rearrangement links TRBV2 to TRBJ1-2, with 7 nucleotides matching TRBD1. Germline V CDR1 and CDR2: SNHLY, FYNNEI. This CDR3 has 13 residues. After removal of 3 bases from V and 8 bases from J, the junction contained 6 bases not matched to a gene.

The chain has TRBV30 and TRBJ2-6; D perhaps matches TRBD1 (5 bases). CDR1 and CDR2 from the germline V gene are GTSNPN and SVGIG (reference sequence). This CDR3 has 13 amino acids. V was pared by 4 bases and J by 2 bases, with 6 bases between. The CDR3 DNA sequence: TGTGCCTGGAAGGGGACTGGGGCCAACGTCCTGACTTTC. This gives the protein CAWKGTGANVLTF.

The V and J genes are TRBV4-2 and TRBJ1-2, with D possibly TRBD1 on 5 matching bases. CDR1 is LGHNA and CDR2 is YNFKEQ in the germline V gene. The CDR3 extends over 15 amino acids. The V end lost 0 bases, the J end lost 6 bases, and 14 bases lay between the germline ends. The CDR3 coding sequence is TGTGCCAGCAGCCAAGATTCGTACGGGGGGAATGGCTACACCTTC. Amino acids: CASSQDSYGGNGYTF.

Written as DNA, the CDR3 is TGTGCCAGTATCCTAGCGGGGGGGAACAATGAGCAGTTCTTC. It encodes CASILAGGNNEQFF. V is TRBV2 and J is TRBJ2-1; 12 bases are a match to TRBD2. Germline V gene sequence: CDR1 SNHLY, CDR2 FYNNEI. The CDR3 has 14 amino acids. V was pared by 9 bases and J by 5 bases, with 5 bases of the junction left unmatched.

V gene TRBV5-1 combines with J gene TRBJ1-4, with TRBD1 matching 10 bases. The CDR3 covers 16 residues. Germline CDR1 is SGHRS and CDR2 is YFSETQ. V was pared by 0 bases and J by 1 base, with 0 bases of the junction left unmatched. The CDR3 DNA sequence: TGCGCCAGCAGCTTGGGGGACAGGGGAACTAATGAAAAACTGTTTTTT. Translation: CASSLGDRGTNEKLFF.

The chain joins TRBV12-5 to TRBJ2-1; 9 bases fit TRBD1. The length of the CDR3 is 14 residues. V dropped 7 bases and J dropped 6; count of bases not matched to a gene: 7. Germline assignment: CDR1 LGHNT and CDR2 FRNRAP. The CDR3 region is CASAIGTGTNEQFF. CDR3 nucleotide sequence: TGTGCTAGTGCCATCGGGACAGGGACCAATGAGCAGTTCTTC.

This clone was seen a single time. This chain uses TRBV5-1 with TRBJ2-3; 8 nucleotides agree with TRBD2. CDR1 is SGHRS, CDR2 YFSETQ, per germline. V lost 4 bases and J lost 3; bases outside the gene matches: 4. The CDR3 length is 14 residues. The CDR3: CASSRGGRTDTQYF. CDR3 nucleotides: TGCGCCAGCAGCCGGGGGGGCCGTACAGATACGCAGTATTTT. The variable domain in full, completed from reference TRBV5-1 and TRBJ2-3, reads KAGVTQTPRYLIKTRGQQVTLSCSPISGHRSVSWYQQTPGQGLQFLFEYFSETQRNKGNFPGRFSGRQFSNSRSEMNVSTLELGDSALYLCASSRGGRTDTQYFGPGTRLTVL.

A note on this clone: In the same sample, other DNA sequences code for this CDR3. The genes are TRBV18 and TRBJ1-2, with 7 bases lining up with TRBD1. The junction had 7 bases not matched to a gene; V was cut back by 6 bases and J by 3 bases. Germline assignment: CDR1 KGHSH and CDR2 LQKENI. CDR3 size: 14 residues. CDR3 in amino acids: CASSPRQGHYGYTF. Written as DNA, the CDR3 is TGTGCCAGCTCGCCGAGACAGGGCCACTATGGCTACACCTTC.

This clone was counted between two and nine times. This chain links TRBV10-3 with TRBJ1-4; D unclear. Trimming removed 10 bases at V and 7 bases at J, with 16 bases between. The CDR3 extends over 13 amino acids. Germline V gives CDR1 ENHRY, CDR2 SYGVKD. CDR3 amino acids: CATRLPGAEKLFF. DNA for the CDR3: TGTGCCACCCGACTGCCGGGAGCTGAAAAACTGTTTTTT.

This clone was seen just once. Other nucleotide sequences in the sample specify the same CDR3. This rearrangement joins TRBV5-1 to TRBJ1-6; unclear D gene. The germline V gene has CDR1 SGHRS and CDR2 YFSETQ. Between the trimmed V and J ends, which lost 2 bases and 7 bases, there was a span of 10 bases. This CDR3 region has 14 residues. The CDR3 region has the DNA TGCGCCAGCAGCTTAGGCCAGGAAAATTCACCCCTCCACTTT. It yields the protein CASSLGQENSPLHF.

The genes are TRBV4-2 and TRBJ1-6, with D perhaps matching TRBD1 (6 bases). The V gene lost 4 bases and the J gene lost 9 bases, with 13 bases spanning the gap. The CDR3 extends over 14 amino acids. Germline V gene data show CDR1 as LGHNA and CDR2 as YNFKEQ. CDR3 sequence (DNA): TGTGCCAGCAGCCCCGGGACACCTATTTCACCCCTCCACTTT. Its translation: CASSPGTPISPLHF.

On this clone itself: Other nucleotide sequences from this sample produce the same CDR3. The chain couples TRBV10-3 to TRBJ1-2; 7 bases are a match to TRBD1. Trimming removed 8 bases from V and 2 bases from J; junction bases left unmatched: 5. The CDR3 has 13 residues. Germline CDR1 ENHRY, CDR2 SYGVKD. The CDR3: CAIRPTGNYGYTF. The CDR3, as DNA: TGTGCCATCCGACCGACAGGGAACTATGGCTACACCTTC.

This chain uses TRBV2 with TRBJ2-2, with a weak D call TRBD1 (6 bases). The germline CDR1 and CDR2 sequences are SNHLY and FYNNEI. The germline V and J ends were trimmed by 4 bases and 0 bases, with 12 bases remaining between them. This CDR3 has 16 residues. The CDR3 nucleotides are TGTGCCAGCAGTGGGAGACAGGAGACGAACACCGGGGAGCTGTTTTTT. This translates into CASSGRQETNTGELFF.

A single count supports this clone. This chain joins TRBV30 and TRBJ1-5; D might be TRBD1 (5 bases). Trimming took 1 base from V and 5 from J, leaving 9 bases between them. The CDR3 extends over 13 amino acids. The V gene's germline CDR1 is GTSNPN and CDR2 SVGIG (reference sequence). The chain's CDR3 is CAWSDPGDQPQHF. In DNA form, the CDR3 reads TGTGCCTGGAGTGATCCGGGGGATCAGCCCCAGCATTTT.

The rearrangement joins TRBV19 to TRBJ1-3; D remains ambiguous. CDR3 length: 13 amino acids. Per the germline V gene, CDR1 is LNHDA and CDR2 is SQIVND (reference sequence). V lost 9 bases and J lost 4, with 13 bases in between. CDR3 protein: CASSDGKGNTIYF. In DNA form, the CDR3 reads TGTGCCAGCTCCGACGGGAAGGGAAACACCATATATTTT.

V gene TRBV3-1 (or the pseudogene TRBV3-2) combines with J gene TRBJ1-6; 9 bases agree with TRBD1. The CDR3 consists of 15 residues. Per germline, CDR1 LGHDT and CDR2 YNNKEL (reference sequence). The V segment lost 4 bases and the J segment 10 bases; nucleotides outside the gene matches: 8. The chain's CDR3 is CASSRQQGARSPLHF. The CDR3 nucleotides read TGTGCCAGCAGCCGGCAACAGGGGGCGAGGTCACCCCTCCACTTT.

V gene TRBV19 combines with J gene TRBJ2-2; D is unresolved. Germline V gene sequence: CDR1 LNHDA, CDR2 SQIVND (reference sequence). This CDR3 is 17 amino acids long. Trimming took 5 bases from V and 5 from J, leaving 21 bases between them. CDR3 residues: CASSPRRRQLQTGELFF. CDR3 nucleotides: TGTGCCAGTAGTCCGCGGCGACGGCAACTTCAGACCGGGGAGCTGTTTTTT.

The chain joins TRBV30 to TRBJ1-1; 8 nucleotides align to TRBD1. The germline V gene encodes CDR1 GTSNPN and CDR2 SVGIG (reference sequence). Trimming at V came to 1 base and at J to 5 bases, leaving 3 bases not matched to a gene. This CDR3 is 13 amino acids long. The CDR3 DNA reads as TGTGCCTGGAGTGGAACAGGGGGAACTGAAGCTTTCTTT. This sequence encodes CAWSGTGGTEAFF.

The genes are TRBV5-4 and TRBJ1-1, with D hard to call. V dropped 0 bases and J dropped 1 base, with 19 bases sitting between them. CDR1 and CDR2 (germline): SGHNT, YYREEE (reference sequence). This CDR3 is built from 18 residues. As DNA, the CDR3 is TGTGCCAGCAGCTTGGTAGGCCAGGCGTTTTTTAAGAACACTGAAGCTTTCTTT. Amino acids: CASSLVGQAFFKNTEAFF.

V is TRBV14 and J is TRBJ1-3, with D uncertain. Germline V gives CDR1 SGHDN, CDR2 FVKESK. Trimming removed 0 bases at V and 1 base at J, with 4 bases between. There are 14 residues in the CDR3. The CDR3: CASSQDLSGNTIYF. The CDR3 nucleotides are TGTGCCAGCAGCCAAGACTTATCTGGAAACACCATATATTTT.

This clone was observed at least ten times. The rearrangement joins TRBV5-8 to TRBJ1-4; a possible D gene is TRBD1 (5 bases). V was clipped by 2 bases and J by 8 bases, with 13 bases between them. The CDR3 consists of 14 residues. Germline CDR1 and CDR2: SGHTS and YDEGEE. CDR3 nucleotides: TGTGCCAGCAGCTTACAGGAAGGGGCCGAAAAACTGTTTTTT. It is translated as CASSLQEGAEKLFF.

This clone was detected a few times. V and J are TRBV11-2 and TRBJ2-5, with D possibly being TRBD1 (5 bases). V lost 0 bases and J 4 bases, leaving 9 bases between the germline ends. The CDR3 covers 14 residues. Germline CDR1 SGHAT, CDR2 FQNNGV. The CDR3 DNA reads TGTGCCAGCAGCTTAGATCAAAGGGGAGAGACCCAGTACTTC. Its protein is CASSLDQRGETQYF.

V is TRBV30 and J is TRBJ1-2; D possibly corresponds to TRBD1 (5 bases). Germline-derived CDR1 and CDR2 are GTSNPN and SVGIG (reference sequence). The CDR3 covers 16 residues. V gave up 2 bases and J gave up 2 bases, with 18 bases separating them. The chain's CDR3 is CAWSNSFTGVNYGYTF. CDR3 bases: TGTGCCTGGAGTAACTCCTTCACGGGGGTCAACTATGGCTACACCTTC.

The V and J genes are TRBV6-1 and TRBJ1-1; 7 bases fit TRBD1. The V gene's germline CDR1 is MNHNS and CDR2 SASEGT. This CDR3 has 13 amino acids. The J segment lost 6 bases and the V segment lost 3 bases, leaving 4 bases of the junction unmatched. CDR3 sequence reads: CASSDRGESEAFF. Written as DNA, the CDR3 is TGTGCCAGCAGTGACAGGGGGGAGTCTGAAGCTTTCTTT.

This chain links TRBV27 with TRBJ2-7, with 9 bases that match TRBD1. From germline, CDR1 is MNHEY and CDR2 SMNVEV (reference sequence). The CDR3 runs to 16 residues. J lost 5 bases, V lost 3 bases, and 11 bases had no gene match. CDR3 in DNA: TGTGCCAGCAGTTTTTGGTCGGGACAGGGTGTCGACGAGCAGTACTTC. Amino acid sequence: CASSFWSGQGVDEQYF.

The gene calls are TRBV7-9 and TRBJ2-3; maybe TRBD2 (5 bases). Trimming shortened V by 5 bases and J by 0 bases, and 15 bases separated the two germline ends. The length of the CDR3 is 16 residues. Germline assignment: CDR1 SEHNR and CDR2 FQNEAQ (reference sequence). CDR3 amino acids: CASSPPGSTSTDTQYF. DNA for the CDR3: TGTGCCAGCAGCCCGCCGGGGTCCACTAGCACAGATACGCAGTATTTT.

The chain links TRBV29-1 to TRBJ2-5; 14 bases match TRBD2. J gave up 4 bases and V 6 bases, and 1 base lay outside the gene matches. Germline loops: CDR1 SQVTM, CDR2 ANQGSEA. This CDR3 is 13 amino acids long. The CDR3 DNA follows: TGCAGCGTAGGGACTAGCGGGGGAGAGACCCAGTACTTC. This sequence encodes CSVGTSGGETQYF.

The V and J genes are TRBV6-2 or TRBV6-3 and TRBJ1-5, with 9 bases lining up with TRBD1. The CDR3 extends over 17 amino acids. The J segment lost 4 bases and the V segment lost 0 bases, leaving 7 bases of the junction unmatched. Germline values: CDR1 MNHEY, CDR2 SVGEGT. The CDR3 coding sequence is TGTGCCAGCAGTTACTCGCCTTACAGGGGGCGGAATCAGCCCCAGCATTTT. Translated: CASSYSPYRGRNQPQHF.

This chain connects TRBV7-2 to TRBJ1-1; D gene uncertain. Germline V gene lookup returns CDR1 SGHTA and CDR2 FQGNSA. The V end was cut by 3 bases, the J end by 0 bases, with 8 bases between. The CDR3 is made up of 14 amino acids. The CDR3 here is CASSFDNMNTEAFF. Written as DNA, the CDR3 is TGTGCCAGCAGCTTCGACAACATGAACACTGAAGCTTTCTTT.